Sequencing of this T cell receptor (beta chain) was carried out in a study of CD8 T cells in ankylosing spondylitis. Whole-study results and caveats: Significantly higher representation of disease-linked clones was reported for matched ankylosing spondylitis synovial fluid. Ankylosing spondylitis blood seemed to carry a telltale TCR beta motif made of fewer than 10 highly homologous variants. Past studies reported some motif variants in reactive arthritis synovial fluid and blood.

A remark on this clonotype: Its antigen is not identified.

As the method for making TCR beta libraries, quantitative 5'-RACE with molecular barcodes was used. TCRdb re-called the 5' RACE reads with MiXCR, one entry per CDR3 protein. The sample lists about 220,000 distinct CDR3 sequences; 6% to 8% were seen once. The V and J ends lost 6 bases and 6 bases, in that order; junction bases with no gene match: 13. CDR1 SGHVS and CDR2 FQNEAQ come from the germline V gene. CDR3 size: 18 residues. The chain uses TRBV7-8 and TRBJ2-2, with 13 bases lining up with TRBD2. The TCR comes from a male donor with ankylosing spondylitis. Sequenced sample: blood, either unsorted or a sorted T cell fraction (not recorded which). CDR3 protein: CASRALAGGPKFSGELFF. The CDR3 DNA follows: TGTGCCAGCAGGGCACTAGCGGGAGGGCCTAAGTTTTCCGGGGAGCTGTTTTTT.